This TCR beta chain was captured in a study of blood T cell repertoires in COVID-19. Libraries were prepared by immunoSEQ multiplex PCR; TCRdb keeps only in-frame clonotypes and omits some of them. The sample includes some 400,000 clones, around 87% of them seen just once. Germline V gives CDR1 MNHEY, CDR2 SVGAGI. V was pared by 1 base and J by 1 base, with 5 bases of the junction left unmatched. This CDR3 region has 16 residues. This clone was seen a single time. V usage is TRBV6-5 and J usage is TRBJ2-7, with 9 bases matching TRBD1. The TCR comes from a woman in her thirties with COVID-19, enrolled during active disease. Sequenced input: peripheral blood. CDR3 sequence (DNA): TGTGCCAGCAGTTACTACGGGACAGGGAAATCCTACGAGCAGTACTTC. This sequence encodes CASSYYGTGKSYEQYF.